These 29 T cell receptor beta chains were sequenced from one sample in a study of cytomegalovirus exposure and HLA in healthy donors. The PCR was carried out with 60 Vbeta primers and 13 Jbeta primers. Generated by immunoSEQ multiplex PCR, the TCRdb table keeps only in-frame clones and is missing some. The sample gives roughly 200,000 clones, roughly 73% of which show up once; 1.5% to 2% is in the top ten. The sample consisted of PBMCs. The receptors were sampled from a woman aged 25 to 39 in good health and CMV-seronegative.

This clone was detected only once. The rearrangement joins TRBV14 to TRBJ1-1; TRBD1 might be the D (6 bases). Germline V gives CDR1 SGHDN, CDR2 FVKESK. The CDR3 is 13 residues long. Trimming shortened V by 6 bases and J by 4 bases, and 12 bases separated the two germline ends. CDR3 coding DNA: TGTGCCAGCAGTCTTACAGGGACCACTGAAGCTTTCTTT. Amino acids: CASSLTGTTEAFF. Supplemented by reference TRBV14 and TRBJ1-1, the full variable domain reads EAGVTQFPSHSVIEKGQTVTLRCDPISGHDNLYWYRRVMGKEIKFLLHFVKESKQDESGMPNNRFLAERTGGTYSTLKVQPAELEDSGVYFCASSLTGTTEAFFGQGTRLTVV.

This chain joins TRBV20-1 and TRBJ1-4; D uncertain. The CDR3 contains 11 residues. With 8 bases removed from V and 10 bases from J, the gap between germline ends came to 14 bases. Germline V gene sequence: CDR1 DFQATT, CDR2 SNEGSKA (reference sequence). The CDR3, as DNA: TGCAGTACATCTCCGGAGGGAAAACTGTTTTTT. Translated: CSTSPEGKLFF.

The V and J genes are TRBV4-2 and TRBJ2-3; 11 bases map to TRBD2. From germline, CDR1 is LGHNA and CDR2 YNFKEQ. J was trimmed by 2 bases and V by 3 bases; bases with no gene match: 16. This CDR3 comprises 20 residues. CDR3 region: CASSQAGTSGLLGNTDTQYF. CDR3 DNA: TGTGCCAGCAGCCAGGCCGGGACTAGCGGTCTGCTTGGTAACACAGATACGCAGTATTTT.

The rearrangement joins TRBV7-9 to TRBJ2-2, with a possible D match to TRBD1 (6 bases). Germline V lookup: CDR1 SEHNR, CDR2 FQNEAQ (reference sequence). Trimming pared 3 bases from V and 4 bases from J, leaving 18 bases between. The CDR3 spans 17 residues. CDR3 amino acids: CASSFLGTHDPTGELFF. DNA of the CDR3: TGTGCCAGCAGCTTTCTCGGGACACACGACCCCACCGGGGAGCTGTTTTTT.

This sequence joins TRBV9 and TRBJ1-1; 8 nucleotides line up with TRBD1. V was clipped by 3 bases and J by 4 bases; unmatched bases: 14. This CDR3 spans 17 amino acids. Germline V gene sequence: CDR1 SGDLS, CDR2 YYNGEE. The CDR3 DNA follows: TGTGCCAGCAGCGGACCGACAGGGGCCCGGATGGGCACTGAAGCTTTCTTT. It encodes CASSGPTGARMGTEAFF. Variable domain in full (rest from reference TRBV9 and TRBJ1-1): DSGVTQTPKHLITATGQRVTLRCSPRSGDLSVYWYQQSLDQGLQFLIQYYNGEERAKGNILERFSAQQFPDLHSELNLSSLELGDSALYFCASSGPTGARMGTEAFFGQGTRLTVV.

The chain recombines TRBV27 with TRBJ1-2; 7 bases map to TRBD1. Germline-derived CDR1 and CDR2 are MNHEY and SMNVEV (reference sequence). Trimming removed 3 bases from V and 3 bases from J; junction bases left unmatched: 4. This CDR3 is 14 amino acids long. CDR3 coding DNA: TGTGCCAGCAGTTTGACAGGGAGGTACTATGGCTACACCTTC. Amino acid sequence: CASSLTGRYYGYTF.

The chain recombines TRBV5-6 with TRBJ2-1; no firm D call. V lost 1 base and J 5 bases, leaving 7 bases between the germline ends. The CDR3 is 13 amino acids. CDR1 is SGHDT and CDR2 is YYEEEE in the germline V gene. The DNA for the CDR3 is TGTGCCAGCAGCTTGTCTAGGAACAATGAGCAGTTCTTC. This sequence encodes CASSLSRNNEQFF.

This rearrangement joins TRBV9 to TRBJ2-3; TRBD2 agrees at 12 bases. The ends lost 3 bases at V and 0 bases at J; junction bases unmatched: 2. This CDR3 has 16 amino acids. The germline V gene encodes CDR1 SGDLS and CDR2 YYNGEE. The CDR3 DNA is TGTGCCAGCAGCGGTGGGACTAGCGGGAGCACAGATACGCAGTATTTT. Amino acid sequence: CASSGGTSGSTDTQYF. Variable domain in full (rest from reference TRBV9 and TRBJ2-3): DSGVTQTPKHLITATGQRVTLRCSPRSGDLSVYWYQQSLDQGLQFLIQYYNGEERAKGNILERFSAQQFPDLHSELNLSSLELGDSALYFCASSGGTSGSTDTQYFGPGTRLTVL.

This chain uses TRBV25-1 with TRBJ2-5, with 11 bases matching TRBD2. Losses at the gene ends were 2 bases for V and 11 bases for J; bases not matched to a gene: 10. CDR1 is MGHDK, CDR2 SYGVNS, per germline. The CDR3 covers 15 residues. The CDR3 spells CASSEVAGGPEEQYF. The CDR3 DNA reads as TGTGCCAGCAGTGAAGTAGCGGGAGGGCCAGAAGAGCAGTACTTC. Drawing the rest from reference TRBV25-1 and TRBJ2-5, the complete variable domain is EADIYQTPRYLVIGTGKKITLECSQTMGHDKMYWYQQDPGMELHLIHYSYGVNSTEKGDLSSESTVSRIRTEHFPLTLESARPSHTSQYLCASSEVAGGPEEQYFGPGTRLLVL.

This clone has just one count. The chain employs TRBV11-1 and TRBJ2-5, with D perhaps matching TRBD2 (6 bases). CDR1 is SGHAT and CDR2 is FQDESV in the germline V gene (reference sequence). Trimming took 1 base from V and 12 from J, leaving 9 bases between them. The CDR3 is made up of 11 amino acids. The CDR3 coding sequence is TGTGCCAGCAGCTTAGGCTTAGCGGAGTACTTC. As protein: CASSLGLAEYF.

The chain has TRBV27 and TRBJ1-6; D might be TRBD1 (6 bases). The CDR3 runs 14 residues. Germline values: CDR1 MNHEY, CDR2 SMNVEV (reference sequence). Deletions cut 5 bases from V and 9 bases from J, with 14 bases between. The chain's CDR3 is CASSPDRLVSPLHF. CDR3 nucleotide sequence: TGTGCCAGCAGTCCAGACAGGTTGGTTTCACCCCTCCACTTT.

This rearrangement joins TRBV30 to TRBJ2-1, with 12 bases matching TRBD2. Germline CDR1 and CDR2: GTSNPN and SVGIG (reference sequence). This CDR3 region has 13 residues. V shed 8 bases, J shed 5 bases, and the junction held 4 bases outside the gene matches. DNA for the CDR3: TGTGCCCGACGACTAGCGGGAGACAATGAGCAGTTCTTC. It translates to CARRLAGDNEQFF.

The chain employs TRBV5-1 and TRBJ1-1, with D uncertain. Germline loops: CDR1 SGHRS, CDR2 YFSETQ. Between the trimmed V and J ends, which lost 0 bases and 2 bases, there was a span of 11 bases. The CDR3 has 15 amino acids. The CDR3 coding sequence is TGCGCCAGCAGCTTGGGGGTGGGAGACAACACTGAAGCTTTCTTT. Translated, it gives CASSLGVGDNTEAFF.

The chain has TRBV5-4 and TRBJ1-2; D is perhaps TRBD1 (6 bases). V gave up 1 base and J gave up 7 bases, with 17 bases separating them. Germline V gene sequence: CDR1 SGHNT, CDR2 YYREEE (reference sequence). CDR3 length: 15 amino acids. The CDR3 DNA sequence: TGTGCCAGCAGCTTGAAAGGGGGGGGTTTGAGTGGCTACACCTTC. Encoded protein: CASSLKGGGLSGYTF.

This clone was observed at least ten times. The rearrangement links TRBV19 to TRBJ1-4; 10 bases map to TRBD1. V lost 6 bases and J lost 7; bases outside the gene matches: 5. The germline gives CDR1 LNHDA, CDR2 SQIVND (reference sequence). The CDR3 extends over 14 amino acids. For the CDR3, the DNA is TGTGCCAGTAGGGAGACAGGGGGCGGTGAAAAACTGTTTTTT. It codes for CASRETGGGEKLFF. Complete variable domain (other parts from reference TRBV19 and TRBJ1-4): DGGITQSPKYLFRKEGQNVTLSCEQNLNHDAMYWYRQDPGQGLRLIYYSQIVNDFQKGDIAEGYSVSREKKESFPLTVTSAQKNPTAFYLCASRETGGGEKLFFGSGTQLSVL.

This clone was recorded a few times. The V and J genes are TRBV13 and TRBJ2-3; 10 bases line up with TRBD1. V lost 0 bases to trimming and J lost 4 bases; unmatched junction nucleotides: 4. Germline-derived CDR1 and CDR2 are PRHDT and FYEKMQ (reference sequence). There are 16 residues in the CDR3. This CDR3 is CASSLGTGQGADTQYF. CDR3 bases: TGTGCCAGCAGCTTAGGCACAGGACAGGGGGCAGATACGCAGTATTTT.

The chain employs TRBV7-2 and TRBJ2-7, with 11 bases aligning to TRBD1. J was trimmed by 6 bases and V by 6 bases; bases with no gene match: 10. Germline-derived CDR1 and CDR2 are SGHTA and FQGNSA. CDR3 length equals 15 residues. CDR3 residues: CASRIRTGGHREQYF. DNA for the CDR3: TGTGCCAGCAGGATAAGGACAGGGGGCCATCGCGAGCAGTACTTC.

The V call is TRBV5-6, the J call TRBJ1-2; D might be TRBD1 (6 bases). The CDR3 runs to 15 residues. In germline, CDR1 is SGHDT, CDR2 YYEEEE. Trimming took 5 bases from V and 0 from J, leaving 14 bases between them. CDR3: CASRRRTATNYGYTF. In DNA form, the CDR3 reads TGTGCCAGCAGACGCCGGACAGCCACTAACTATGGCTACACCTTC.

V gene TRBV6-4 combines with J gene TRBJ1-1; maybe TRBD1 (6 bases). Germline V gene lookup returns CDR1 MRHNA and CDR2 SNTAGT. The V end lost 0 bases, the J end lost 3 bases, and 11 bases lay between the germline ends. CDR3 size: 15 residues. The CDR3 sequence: CASSDSTGGHTEAFF. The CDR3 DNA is TGTGCCAGCAGTGACTCGACAGGTGGTCACACTGAAGCTTTCTTT.

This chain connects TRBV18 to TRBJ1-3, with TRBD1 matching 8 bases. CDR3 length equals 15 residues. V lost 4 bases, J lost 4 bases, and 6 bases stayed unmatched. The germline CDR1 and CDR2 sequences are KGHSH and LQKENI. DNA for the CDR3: TGTGCCAGCTCACAACAGACAGGGGCAGGAAACACCATATATTTT. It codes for CASSQQTGAGNTIYF. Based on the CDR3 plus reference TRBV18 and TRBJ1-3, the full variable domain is NAGVMQNPRHLVRRRGQEARLRCSPMKGHSHVYWYRQLPEEGLKFMVYLQKENIIDESGMPKERFSAEFPKEGPSILRIQQVVRGDSAAYFCASSQQTGAGNTIYFGEGSWLTVV.

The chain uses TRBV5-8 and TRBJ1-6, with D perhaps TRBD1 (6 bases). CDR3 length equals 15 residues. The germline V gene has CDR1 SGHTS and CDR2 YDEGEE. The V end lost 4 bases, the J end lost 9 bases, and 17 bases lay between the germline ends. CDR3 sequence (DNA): TGTGCCAGCAGCCAAGGTTGGCGGGGGCGTTCACCCCTCCACTTT. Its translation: CASSQGWRGRSPLHF.

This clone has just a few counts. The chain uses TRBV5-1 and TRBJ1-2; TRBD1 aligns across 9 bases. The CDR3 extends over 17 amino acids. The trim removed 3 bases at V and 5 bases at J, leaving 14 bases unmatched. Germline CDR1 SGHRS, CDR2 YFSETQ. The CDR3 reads CASSSWGPGQGDYGYTF. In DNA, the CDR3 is TGCGCCAGCAGCTCGTGGGGCCCGGGACAGGGAGATTATGGCTACACCTTC.

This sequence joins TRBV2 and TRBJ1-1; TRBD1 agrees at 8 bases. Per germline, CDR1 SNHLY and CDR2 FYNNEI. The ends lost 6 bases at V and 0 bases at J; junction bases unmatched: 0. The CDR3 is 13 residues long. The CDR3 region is CASRGQVNTEAFF. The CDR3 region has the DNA TGTGCCAGCAGGGGACAGGTGAACACTGAAGCTTTCTTT.

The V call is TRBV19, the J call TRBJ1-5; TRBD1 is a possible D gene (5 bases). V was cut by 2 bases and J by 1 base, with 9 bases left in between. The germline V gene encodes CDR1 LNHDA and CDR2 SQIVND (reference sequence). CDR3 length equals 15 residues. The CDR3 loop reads CASSISGKSNQPQHF. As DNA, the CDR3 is TGTGCCAGTAGTATATCAGGGAAAAGCAATCAGCCCCAGCATTTT.

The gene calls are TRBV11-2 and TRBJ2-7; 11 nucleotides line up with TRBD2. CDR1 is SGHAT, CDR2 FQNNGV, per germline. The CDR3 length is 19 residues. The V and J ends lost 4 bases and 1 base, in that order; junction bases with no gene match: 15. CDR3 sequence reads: CASSSFPETSGMVSYEQYF. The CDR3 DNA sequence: TGTGCCAGCAGCTCGTTTCCTGAGACTAGCGGGATGGTATCCTACGAGCAGTACTTC.

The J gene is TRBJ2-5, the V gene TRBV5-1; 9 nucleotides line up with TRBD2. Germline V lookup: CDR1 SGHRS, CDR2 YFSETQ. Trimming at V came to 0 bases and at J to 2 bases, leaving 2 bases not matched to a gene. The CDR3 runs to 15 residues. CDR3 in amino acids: CASSLGLAVQETQYF. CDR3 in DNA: TGCGCCAGCAGCTTGGGACTAGCGGTTCAAGAGACCCAGTACTTC.

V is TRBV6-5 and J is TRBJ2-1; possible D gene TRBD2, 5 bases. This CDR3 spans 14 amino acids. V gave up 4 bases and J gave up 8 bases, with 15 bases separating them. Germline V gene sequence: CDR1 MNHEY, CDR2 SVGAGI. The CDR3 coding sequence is TGTGCCAGCAGTTCTCGCAGGAGGTTCGATGAGCAGTTCTTC. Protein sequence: CASSSRRRFDEQFF.

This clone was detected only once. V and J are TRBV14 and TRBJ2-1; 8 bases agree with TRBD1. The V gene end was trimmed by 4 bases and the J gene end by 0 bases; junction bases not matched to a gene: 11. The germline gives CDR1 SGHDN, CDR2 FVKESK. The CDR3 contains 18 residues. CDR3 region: CASSPLGQGPSSYNEQFF. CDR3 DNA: TGTGCCAGCAGCCCTCTAGGACAGGGCCCGAGCTCCTACAATGAGCAGTTCTTC.

DNA for the CDR3: TGTGCCAGCAGTTTCACAGGGAGTGGCTACACCTTC. Translating gives CASSFTGSGYTF. The chain has TRBV27 and TRBJ1-2, with D tentatively TRBD1 (6 bases). V lost 3 bases and J lost 7, with 9 bases in between. The CDR3 totals 12 residues. Germline lookup yields CDR1 MNHEY and CDR2 SMNVEV (reference sequence).